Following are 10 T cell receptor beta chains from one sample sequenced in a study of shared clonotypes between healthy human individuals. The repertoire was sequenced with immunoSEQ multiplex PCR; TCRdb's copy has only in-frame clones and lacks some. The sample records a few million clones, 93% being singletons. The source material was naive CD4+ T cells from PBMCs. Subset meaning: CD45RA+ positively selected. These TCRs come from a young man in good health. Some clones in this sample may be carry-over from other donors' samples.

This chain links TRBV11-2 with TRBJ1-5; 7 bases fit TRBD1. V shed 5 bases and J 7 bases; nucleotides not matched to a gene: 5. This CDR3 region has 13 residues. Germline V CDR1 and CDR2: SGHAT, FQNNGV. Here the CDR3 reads CASSQGVGQPQHF. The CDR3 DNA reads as TGTGCCAGCAGCCAGGGGGTGGGCCAGCCCCAGCATTTT.

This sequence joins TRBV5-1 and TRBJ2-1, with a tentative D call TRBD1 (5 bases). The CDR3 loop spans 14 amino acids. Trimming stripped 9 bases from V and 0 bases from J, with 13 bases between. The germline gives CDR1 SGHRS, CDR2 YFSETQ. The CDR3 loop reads CATSDTSSYNEQFF. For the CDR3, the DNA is TGCGCCACCTCGGACACCTCCTCCTACAATGAGCAGTTCTTC.

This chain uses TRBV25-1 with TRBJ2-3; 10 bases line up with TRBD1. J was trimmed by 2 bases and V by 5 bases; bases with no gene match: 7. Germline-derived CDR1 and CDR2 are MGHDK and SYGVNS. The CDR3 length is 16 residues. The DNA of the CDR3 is TGTGCCAGCAGTCCGGCGGGACAGGGGCCCACAGATACGCAGTATTTT. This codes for CASSPAGQGPTDTQYF.

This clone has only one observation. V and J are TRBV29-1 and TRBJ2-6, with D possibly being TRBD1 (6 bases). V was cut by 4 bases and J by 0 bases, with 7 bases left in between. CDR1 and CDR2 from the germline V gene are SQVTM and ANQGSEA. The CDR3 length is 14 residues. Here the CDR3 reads CSVGTASGANVLTF. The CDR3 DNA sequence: TGCAGCGTTGGGACAGCCTCTGGGGCCAACGTCCTGACTTTC.

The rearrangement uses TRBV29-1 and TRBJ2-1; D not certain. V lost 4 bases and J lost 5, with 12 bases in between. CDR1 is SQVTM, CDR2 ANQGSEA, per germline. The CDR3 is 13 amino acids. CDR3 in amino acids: CSVGARGNNEQFF. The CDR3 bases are TGCAGCGTTGGGGCTAGAGGAAACAATGAGCAGTTCTTC.

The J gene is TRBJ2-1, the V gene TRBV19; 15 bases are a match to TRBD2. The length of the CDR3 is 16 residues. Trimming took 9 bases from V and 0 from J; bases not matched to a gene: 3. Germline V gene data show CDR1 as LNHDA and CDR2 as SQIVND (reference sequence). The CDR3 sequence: CASWTSGRASYNEQFF. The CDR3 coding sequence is TGTGCCAGCTGGACTAGCGGGAGGGCCTCCTACAATGAGCAGTTCTTC.

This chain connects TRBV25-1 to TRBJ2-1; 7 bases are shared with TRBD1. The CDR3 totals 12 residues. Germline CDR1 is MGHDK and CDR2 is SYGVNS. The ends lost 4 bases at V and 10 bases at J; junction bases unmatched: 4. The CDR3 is CASSGSGGEQFF. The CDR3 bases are TGTGCCAGCAGTGGCTCAGGGGGAGAGCAGTTCTTC.

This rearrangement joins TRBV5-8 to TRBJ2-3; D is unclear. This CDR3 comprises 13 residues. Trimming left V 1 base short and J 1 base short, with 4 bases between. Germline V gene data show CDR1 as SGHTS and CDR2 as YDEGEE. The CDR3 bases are TGTGCCAGCAGCTTGCATGGCACAGATACGCAGTATTTT. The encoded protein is CASSLHGTDTQYF. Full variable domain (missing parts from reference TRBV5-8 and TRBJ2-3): EAGVTQSPTHLIKTRGQQATLRCSPISGHTSVYWYQQALGLGLQFLLWYDEGEERNRGNFPPRFSGRQFPNYSSELNVNALELEDSALYLCASSLHGTDTQYFGPGTRLTVL.

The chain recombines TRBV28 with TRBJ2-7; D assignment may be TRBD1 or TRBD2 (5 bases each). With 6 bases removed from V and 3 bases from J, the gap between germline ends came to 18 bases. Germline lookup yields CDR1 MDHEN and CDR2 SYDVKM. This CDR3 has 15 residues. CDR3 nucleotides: TGTGCCAGCAGGGGGGACGGCATTGTACTCTACGAGCAGTACTTC. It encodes CASRGDGIVLYEQYF.

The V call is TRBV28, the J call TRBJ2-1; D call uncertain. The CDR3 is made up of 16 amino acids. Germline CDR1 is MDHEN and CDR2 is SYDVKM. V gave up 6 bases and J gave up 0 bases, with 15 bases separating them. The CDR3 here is CASSPTHFGSYNEQFF. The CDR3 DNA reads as TGTGCCAGCAGCCCTACACATTTCGGCTCCTACAATGAGCAGTTCTTC.